A single sample gave rise to the 24 T cell receptor beta chains below, sequenced in a study of blood T cell repertoires in COVID-19. This table comes from immunoSEQ multiplex PCR, and its TCRdb copy is limited to in-frame clones, with some not included. The table shows 130,000 to 150,000 clones, with roughly 79% occurring only once. Sequencing was carried out using peripheral blood. Receptor source: a human donor with acute or convalescent COVID-19. The donor label of this sample is uncertain.

This clone was observed a handful of times. This sequence joins TRBV3-1 (or the pseudogene TRBV3-2) and TRBJ1-1, with a tentative D call TRBD1 (6 bases). The V end was cut by 5 bases, the J end by 5 bases, with 15 bases between. Looked up from germline, CDR1 is LGHDT and CDR2 is YNNKEL (reference sequence). This CDR3 region has 14 residues. The CDR3 DNA reads TGTGCCAGCAGCGTCCGGGACAAATATACTGAAGCTTTCTTT. Its protein product is CASSVRDKYTEAFF.

This clone was seen a few times. V is TRBV30 and J is TRBJ1-2; D is unclear. Trimming removed 0 bases from V and 5 bases from J, with 7 bases in between. Germline V CDR1 and CDR2: GTSNPN, SVGIG (reference sequence). The CDR3 runs 12 residues. This CDR3 reads CAWSVQQYGYTF. The DNA of the CDR3 is TGTGCCTGGAGTGTACAACAGTATGGCTACACCTTC.

The chain couples TRBV5-1 to TRBJ2-5; no definite D call. Per germline, CDR1 SGHRS and CDR2 YFSETQ. The CDR3 runs 15 residues. Trimming left V 0 bases short and J 2 bases short, with 11 bases between. CDR3: CASSLGSTPQETQYF. The CDR3 nucleotides read TGCGCCAGCAGCTTGGGGTCGACACCTCAAGAGACCCAGTACTTC.

The chain recombines TRBV4-1 with TRBJ1-2, with D perhaps TRBD1 (6 bases). Germline assignment: CDR1 MGHRA and CDR2 YSYEKL. Trimming took off 0 bases at V and 7 bases at J, with 15 bases between the two ends. The CDR3 is made up of 15 amino acids. The CDR3 protein is CASSQERGHGRGYTF. In DNA, the CDR3 is TGCGCCAGCAGCCAAGAGCGGGGGCACGGGCGTGGCTACACCTTC.

The V and J genes are TRBV5-1 and TRBJ2-3; possible D gene TRBD2, 7 bases. V was shortened by 0 bases and J by 0 bases, with 14 bases between the two germline ends. CDR1 is SGHRS and CDR2 is YFSETQ in the germline V gene. CDR3 size: 17 residues. This CDR3 is CASSLDGGGSSTDTQYF. CDR3 bases: TGCGCCAGCAGCTTGGATGGCGGGGGCTCTAGCACAGATACGCAGTATTTT.

The V gene is TRBV14, the J gene TRBJ2-2, with D possibly being TRBD1 (5 bases). V was trimmed by 5 bases and J by 1 base, leaving 11 bases between them. The CDR3 loop spans 15 amino acids. CDR1 and CDR2 (germline): SGHDN, FVKESK. Here the CDR3 DNA reads TGTGCCAGCAGCTTAAGGACACTGAACACCGGGGAGCTGTTTTTT. Encoded protein: CASSLRTLNTGELFF.

This clone is a singleton in its sample. V and J are TRBV7-3 and TRBJ1-2; TRBD1 is a possible D gene (6 bases). The CDR3 contains 13 residues. V shed 5 bases and J shed 3 bases, with 10 bases lying between them. Germline CDR1 SGHTA, CDR2 FQGTGA. The CDR3 nucleotides read TGTGCCAGCAGCCGGGGGGCCCACTATGGCTACACCTTC. Its translation is CASSRGAHYGYTF.

The chain combines TRBV27 with TRBJ1-6; D gene unclear. CDR3 size: 16 residues. The V and J ends lost 6 bases and 9 bases respectively, with 21 bases between them. Germline CDR1 and CDR2: MNHEY and SMNVEV (reference sequence). This CDR3 reads CASRFSGEGHGSPLHF. In DNA form, the CDR3 reads TGTGCCAGCAGGTTTAGCGGAGAGGGTCATGGTTCACCCCTCCACTTT.

The rearrangement joins TRBV2 to TRBJ1-2, with D unresolved. With 7 bases removed from V and 5 bases from J, the gap between germline ends came to 20 bases. This CDR3 has 15 amino acids. The germline gives CDR1 SNHLY, CDR2 FYNNEI. The CDR3 coding sequence is TGTGCCAGCACCGGGGAGAGTGCCGTTAGATATGGCTACACCTTC. This encodes CASTGESAVRYGYTF.

This chain joins TRBV7-9 and TRBJ2-7; TRBD2 matches 13 bases. Germline V lookup: CDR1 SEHNR, CDR2 FQNEAQ (reference sequence). There are 14 residues in the CDR3. V trimming: 5 bases; J trimming: 5 bases; junction bases outside the gene matches: 3. The CDR3 nucleotides read TGTGCCAGCAGCACGACTAGCGGGGGGAACGAGCAGTACGTC. Protein: CASSTTSGGNEQYV.

The chain carries TRBV30 and TRBJ1-1; no definite D call. Germline loops: CDR1 GTSNPN, CDR2 SVGIG (reference sequence). This CDR3 region has 12 residues. Trimming removed 0 bases at V and 6 bases at J, with 8 bases between. The CDR3 region has the DNA TGTGCCTGGAGTGTTACAAACGCTGAAGCTTTCTTT. Amino acids: CAWSVTNAEAFF.

The table lists this clone with a few counts. The rearrangement joins TRBV5-5 to TRBJ2-7, with 7 bases fitting TRBD1. With V trimmed by 5 bases and J by 0 bases, 5 bases remained unmatched. The CDR3 runs 14 residues. Germline V gene data show CDR1 as SGHKS and CDR2 as YYEKEE (reference sequence). The CDR3: CASRARQGSYEQYF. In nucleotides, the CDR3 is TGTGCCAGCAGGGCACGACAGGGCTCCTACGAGCAGTACTTC.

This chain connects TRBV2 to TRBJ1-4, with unresolved D. This CDR3 comprises 15 residues. V was pared by 4 bases and J by 6 bases, with 15 bases between. Germline-derived CDR1 and CDR2 are SNHLY and FYNNEI. The CDR3 region is CASSAAPEGYEKLFF. In DNA, the CDR3 is TGTGCCAGCAGTGCAGCCCCGGAGGGCTATGAAAAACTGTTTTTT. Full variable domain (remainder filled in from reference TRBV2 and TRBJ1-4): EPEVTQTPSHQVTQMGQEVILRCVPISNHLYFYWYRQILGQKVEFLVSFYNNEISEKSEIFDDQFSVERPDGSNFTLKIRSTKLEDSAMYFCASSAAPEGYEKLFFGSGTQLSVL.

V gene TRBV18 combines with J gene TRBJ2-2; D gene ambiguous. Deletions cut 3 bases from V and 11 bases from J, with 13 bases between. The CDR3 sequence is 13 residues long. Germline V CDR1 and CDR2: KGHSH, LQKENI. CDR3 sequence: CASSPTEAIELFF. CDR3 coding DNA: TGTGCCAGCTCACCGACTGAGGCGATTGAGCTGTTTTTT. The full variable domain, rest sourced from reference TRBV18 and TRBJ2-2, is NAGVMQNPRHLVRRRGQEARLRCSPMKGHSHVYWYRQLPEEGLKFMVYLQKENIIDESGMPKERFSAEFPKEGPSILRIQQVVRGDSAAYFCASSPTEAIELFFGEGSRLTVL.

This clone was counted ten times or more. V and J are TRBV19 and TRBJ1-1; the D is unclear. Trimming took 1 base from V and 3 from J, leaving 18 bases between them. Germline V gene sequence: CDR1 LNHDA, CDR2 SQIVND (reference sequence). The CDR3 has 17 amino acids. This chain's CDR3 is CASSIGPLGGRDTEAFF. The CDR3 DNA sequence: TGTGCCAGTAGTATAGGACCCCTAGGTGGCCGGGACACTGAAGCTTTCTTT.

The V and J genes are TRBV21-1 and TRBJ1-5; the table's D call of TRBD1 was not tested on the DNA. TRBV21-1 is flagged as a pseudogene. The CDR3 runs 16 residues. The CDR3 protein is CASSKGGQGRRQPQHF. DNA of the CDR3: TGTGCCAGCAGCAAAGGGGGACAGGGGAGGCGCCAGCCCCAGCATTTT.

This clone has only one observation. The J gene is TRBJ2-7, the V gene TRBV11-2; 7 positions agree with TRBD2. The CDR3 is 16 amino acids. After removal of 1 base from V and 2 bases from J, the junction contained 8 bases not matched to a gene. The germline CDR1 and CDR2 sequences are SGHAT and FQNNGV. The chain's CDR3 is CASSLAAQRGTYEQYF. The CDR3 DNA follows: TGTGCCAGCAGCTTAGCGGCCCAGCGGGGTACCTACGAGCAGTACTTC.

The V call is TRBV25-1, the J call TRBJ1-1, with TRBD1 matching 9 bases. Germline V gene data show CDR1 as MGHDK and CDR2 as SYGVNS. This CDR3 contains 13 residues. Trimming removed 6 bases from V and 4 bases from J; junction bases left unmatched: 3. CDR3 sequence: CASRTGGPTEAFF. CDR3 DNA sequence: TGTGCCAGCAGAACAGGGGGCCCCACTGAAGCTTTCTTT.

This chain links TRBV29-1 with TRBJ1-2, with a possible D match to TRBD1 (5 bases). V was pared by 8 bases and J by 2 bases, with 9 bases between. This CDR3 spans 11 amino acids. In germline, CDR1 is SQVTM, CDR2 ANQGSEA. CDR3 in amino acids: CSTRQNYGYTF. CDR3 sequence (DNA): TGCAGCACCCGACAGAACTATGGCTACACCTTC.

The chain links TRBV7-6 to TRBJ2-3; TRBD1 might be the D (5 bases). The CDR3 extends over 14 amino acids. The V gene lost 1 base and the J gene lost 2 bases, with 7 bases spanning the gap. CDR1 is SGHVS, CDR2 FNYEAQ, per germline. This chain's CDR3 is CASSLEGATDTQYF. CDR3 DNA: TGTGCCAGCAGCTTAGAAGGGGCCACAGATACGCAGTATTTT. Combining the CDR3 with reference TRBV7-6 and TRBJ2-3 gives the whole variable domain GAGVSQSPRYKVTKRGQDVALRCDPISGHVSLYWYRQALGQGPEFLTYFNYEAQQDKSGLPNDRFSAERPEGSISTLTIQRTEQRDSAMYRCASSLEGATDTQYFGPGTRLTVL.

This clone was observed a single time. V usage is TRBV5-8 and J usage is TRBJ2-5; the D gene is possibly TRBD1 (6 bases). V dropped 6 bases and J dropped 1 base, with 25 bases sitting between them. This CDR3 has 18 residues. Germline V gene sequence: CDR1 SGHTS, CDR2 YDEGEE. For the CDR3, the DNA is TGTGCCAGCATCCTTACCTGGGGGCCCCGTATCCTCCAAGAGACCCAGTACTTC. Its protein is CASILTWGPRILQETQYF.

With respect to this clone: Sequence at one end of the junction differs from germline and may be a read error. The rearrangement joins TRBV12-3 or TRBV12-4 to TRBJ2-1; TRBD2 might be the D (5 bases). The CDR3 totals 12 residues. CDR3 protein: CASSLANGEPFF. In DNA, the CDR3 is TGTGCCAGCAGTTTAGCTAACGGGGAGCCGTTCTTC.

The rearrangement joins TRBV7-9 to TRBJ2-5, with D possibly being TRBD2 (6 bases). V dropped 2 bases and J dropped 2 bases, with 6 bases sitting between them. Germline CDR1 and CDR2: SEHNR and FQNEAQ (reference sequence). This CDR3 spans 13 amino acids. The CDR3 region has the DNA TGTGCCAGCAGCTTACGGGGGCAAGAGACCCAGTACTTC. Amino acid sequence: CASSLRGQETQYF.

The genes are TRBV5-6 and TRBJ1-1; D is unresolved. The V gene lost 3 bases and the J gene lost 0 bases, with 6 bases spanning the gap. Germline V gene lookup returns CDR1 SGHDT and CDR2 YYEEEE. There are 13 residues in the CDR3. CDR3 sequence (DNA): TGTGCCAGCAGCTCTACGGTGAACACTGAAGCTTTCTTT. Residues: CASSSTVNTEAFF.